Below, one TCR beta chain is given with its context. This clonotype was recorded only once. It has no known antigen specificity. No quality values exist for individual bases; no much larger clone is one base distant. One read is thin evidence. From the cysteine up to the phenylalanine, the CDR3 has a length of 12 residues. Only CDR3 DNA remains: 36 bases, in frame from the first base. Based on the germline V gene, the CDR1 and CDR2 sequences are SQVTM and ANQGSEA. Cut back by 7 bases and 8 bases, the V and J ends lie 17 bases apart. The data were taken from a study of T-cell reconstitution after alpha-beta-depleted transplantation in children (dated by TCRdb to about 2016). Notes on the research overall: T-cell immune reconstitution after TCRalphabeta/CD19-depleted allogeneic hematopoietic cell transplantation in children was quantitatively tracked in the study by means of TCR repertoire profiling.

The treatment or condition label, as the study defines it: allogeneic hematopoietic cell transplantation with graft depleted of TCRalphabeta T cells and CD19 B cells. Transplant recipients were children who received TCRalphabeta/CD19-depleted allogeneic hematopoietic cell grafts. What the study reported, not specific to this receptor: The frequencies of hyperexpanded clones fell over the following months, and after one year, T-cell counts and TCRbeta diversity were mostly attributed to newly produced T cells. About two months after transplant, the apparently early recovery of alphabetaT-cell counts reportedly depended on just several hundred clones that had expanded rapidly and came from non-depleted graft cells. In some patients, high TCRbeta diversity at day 60 was attributed to recipient T cells and intrathymic progenitors that had survived conditioning.

Library preparation used PCR. Sequencing used an Illumina HiSeq 2500. TCR library preparation used molecular barcoding, with unique molecular identifiers applied to normalize quantification of the TCRbeta repertoire. The raw public data were reprocessed by TCRdb itself: fastp quality trimming at Q25, MiXCR clonotype calling, in-frame beta chains only. Every distinct CDR3 protein forms one entry, paired with its most common genes and DNA. The sample contains roughly 200,000 distinct CDR3 sequences, roughly a tenth of them found a single time. In total, the top ten clones hold roughly 27% of the sample.

The V and J genes are TRBV29-1 and TRBJ1-2; TRBD1 is perhaps the D gene, given 6 matching bases. The TCR originated in a child younger than two with acute myeloid leukemia, due to receive a stem cell transplant. The specimen was PBMCs, collected before TCRalphabeta/CD19-depleted stem cell transplant. The CDR3 region: CSETTGTKGYTF. The DNA sequence is TGCAGCGAGACCACAGGGACGAAAGGCTACACCTTC.